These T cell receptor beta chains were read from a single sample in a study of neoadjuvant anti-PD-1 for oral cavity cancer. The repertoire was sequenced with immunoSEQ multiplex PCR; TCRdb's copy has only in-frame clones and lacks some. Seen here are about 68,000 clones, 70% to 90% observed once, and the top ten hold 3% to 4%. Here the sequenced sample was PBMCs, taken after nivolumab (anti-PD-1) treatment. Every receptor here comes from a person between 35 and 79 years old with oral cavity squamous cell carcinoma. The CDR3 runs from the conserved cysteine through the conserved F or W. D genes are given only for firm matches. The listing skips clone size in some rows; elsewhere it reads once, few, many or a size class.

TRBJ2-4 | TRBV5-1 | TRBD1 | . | CASSLVRQGPLAKNIQYF | TGCGCCAGCAGCTTGGTGCGACAGGGGCCTCTAGCCAAAAACATTCAGTACTTC
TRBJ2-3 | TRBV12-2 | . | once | CASRVRLRDSSTDTQYF | TGTGCAAGTCGCGTACGACTTAGGGATTCTAGCACAGATACGCAGTATTTT
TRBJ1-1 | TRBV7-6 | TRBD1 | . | CASSRRTGGGTEAFF | TGTGCCAGCAGCCGTAGGACAGGGGGAGGAACTGAAGCTTTCTTT
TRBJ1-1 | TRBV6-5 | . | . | CASIRGPGQGTEAFF | TGTGCCAGCATCCGAGGACCAGGGCAAGGCACTGAAGCTTTCTTT
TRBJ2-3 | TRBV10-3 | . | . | CAISESTESTDTQYF | TGTGCCATCAGTGAGTCGACAGAGAGCACAGATACGCAGTATTTT
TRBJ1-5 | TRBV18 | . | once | CASSPGSDQPQHF | TGTGCCAGCTCACCCGGCAGCGATCAGCCCCAGCATTTT
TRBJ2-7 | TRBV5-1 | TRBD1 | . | CASSLADRIDEQYF | TGCGCCAGCAGCTTGGCGGACAGGATCGACGAGCAGTACTTC
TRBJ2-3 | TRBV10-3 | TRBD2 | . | CAISDQTSGAGDTQYF | TGTGCCATCAGTGACCAGACTAGCGGGGCGGGGGATACGCAGTATTTT
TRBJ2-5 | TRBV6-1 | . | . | CASSEDNREETQYF | TGTGCCAGCAGTGAAGACAATAGGGAAGAGACCCAGTACTTC
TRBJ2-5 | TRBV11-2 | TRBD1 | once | CASSLGQVGETQYF | TGTGCCAGCAGCTTGGGACAGGTAGGAGAGACCCAGTACTTC
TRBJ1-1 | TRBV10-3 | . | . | CGSGRGSTEAFF | TGTGGCAGCGGGCGGGGGAGCACTGAAGCTTTCTTT
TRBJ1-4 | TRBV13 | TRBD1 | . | CASSSNDRGSEKLFF | TGTGCCAGCAGCTCAAATGACAGGGGGAGTGAAAAACTGTTTTTT
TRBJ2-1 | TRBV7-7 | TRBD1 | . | CASSPGTGVGNEQFF | TGTGCTAGCAGCCCCGGGACAGGGGTGGGCAATGAGCAGTTCTTC
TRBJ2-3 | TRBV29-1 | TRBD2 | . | CSVTAGGAPDTQYF | TGCAGCGTAACCGCCGGGGGGGCCCCAGATACGCAGTATTTT
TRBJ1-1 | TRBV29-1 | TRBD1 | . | CSATGAVMNTEAFF | TGCAGCGCCACAGGGGCCGTGATGAACACTGAAGCTTTCTTT
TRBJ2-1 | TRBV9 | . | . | CASSPQMSNYNEQFF | TGTGCCAGCAGCCCCCAGATGTCTAACTACAATGAGCAGTTCTTC
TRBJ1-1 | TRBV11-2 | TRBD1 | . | CASSSGQGNTEAFF | TGTGCCAGCAGCTCGGGACAGGGGAACACTGAAGCTTTCTTT
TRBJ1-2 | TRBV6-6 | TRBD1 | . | CASSQGVYGYTF | TGTGCCAGCAGTCAGGGGGTCTATGGCTACACCTTC
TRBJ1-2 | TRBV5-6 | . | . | CASSSGAGYGYTF | TGTGCCAGCAGCTCCGGGGCTGGCTATGGCTACACCTTC
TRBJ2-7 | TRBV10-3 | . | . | CAISDSGPISNYEQYF | TGTGCCATCAGTGACTCGGGACCTATCTCGAACTACGAGCAGTACTTC
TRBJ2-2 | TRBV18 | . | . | CASSPGANTGELFF | TGTGCCAGCTCACCAGGGGCGAACACCGGGGAGCTGTTTTTT
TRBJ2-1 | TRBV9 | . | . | CASSVNRFPPHEQFF | TGTGCCAGCAGCGTGAATCGGTTCCCCCCCCATGAGCAGTTCTTC
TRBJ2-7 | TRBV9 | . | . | CASSGRDSYEQYF | TGTGCCAGCAGCGGACGTGACTCCTACGAGCAGTACTTC
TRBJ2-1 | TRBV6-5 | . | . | CASSLTRGAYNEQFF | TGTGCCAGCAGCCTAACCCGAGGGGCGTACAATGAGCAGTTCTTC
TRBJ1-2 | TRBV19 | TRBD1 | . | CASSLTGGSNYGYTF | TGTGCCAGTAGCCTTACAGGGGGCTCCAACTATGGCTACACCTTC
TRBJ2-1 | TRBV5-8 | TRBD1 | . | CASSGQTGGLYNEQFF | TGTGCCAGCAGCGGACAGACAGGGGGCTTATACAATGAGCAGTTCTTC
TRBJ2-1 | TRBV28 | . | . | CASSSGDEQFF | TGTGCCAGCAGTTCAGGGGATGAGCAGTTCTTC
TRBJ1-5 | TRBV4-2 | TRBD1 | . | CASSPRTGDQPQHF | TGTGCCAGCAGCCCTCGGACAGGGGATCAGCCCCAGCATTTT
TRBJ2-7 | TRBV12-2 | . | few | CASRPKGRLDTSYEQYF | TGTGCAAGTCGCCCCAAGGGACGTCTGGACACCTCCTACGAGCAGTACTTC
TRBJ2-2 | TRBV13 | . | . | CASSLLGSGTGELFF | TGTGCCAGCAGCTTACTGGGCTCGGGGACCGGGGAGCTGTTTTTT
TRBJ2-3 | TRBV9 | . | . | CASSVLSGTYTDTQYF | TGTGCCAGCAGCGTCCTTTCCGGGACTTACACAGATACGCAGTATTTT
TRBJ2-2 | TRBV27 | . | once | CASSWDENTGELFF | TGTGCCAGCAGTTGGGACGAGAACACCGGGGAGCTGTTTTTT
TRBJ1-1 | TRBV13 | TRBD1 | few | CASSSGQGIEAFF | TGTGCCAGCAGCTCCGGACAGGGAATTGAAGCTTTCTTT
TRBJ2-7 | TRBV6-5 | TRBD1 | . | CASSYSGQGGYEQYF | TGTGCCAGCAGTTATTCGGGACAGGGAGGTTACGAGCAGTACTTC
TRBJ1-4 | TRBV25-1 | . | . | CASSEWRQYEGKLFF | TGTGCCAGCAGTGAATGGCGACAGTATGAAGGAAAACTGTTTTTT
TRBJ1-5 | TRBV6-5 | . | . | CASSYGGGTGNQPQHF | TGTGCCAGCAGTTACGGTGGAGGGACGGGCAATCAGCCCCAGCATTTT
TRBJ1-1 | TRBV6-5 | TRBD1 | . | CASSSDRGATFF | TGTGCCAGCAGTTCGGACAGGGGTGCAACTTTCTTT
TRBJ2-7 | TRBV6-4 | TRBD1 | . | CASRRGTGNLYEQYF | TGTGCCAGCAGAAGAGGGACAGGGAATCTCTACGAGCAGTACTTC
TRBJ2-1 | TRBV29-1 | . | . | CSATTYRELGNEQFF | TGCAGCGCCACGACCTACAGGGAACTCGGCAATGAGCAGTTCTTC
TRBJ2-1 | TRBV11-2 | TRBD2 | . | CASSILAGLDYNEQFF | TGTGCCAGCAGCATCTTAGCGGGACTCGATTACAATGAGCAGTTCTTC